The 16 T cell receptor beta chains below were found in one sample sequenced in a study of molecular identifiers for immune sequencing clone quantification. MiXCR was run by TCRdb on the PCR reads, yielding one entry per CDR3 protein. The table lists hundreds of thousands of distinct CDR3 sequences, 25% of them singletons. The sequenced sample consisted of naive CD8+ T cells from blood, with Jurkat cell RNA spiked in. Stated subset: FACS-sorted CD8+CD4-CCR7+CD45RA+ naive T cells. These receptors originate from a human donor in good health. Some libraries in this study had Jurkat cell RNA spiked in.

The chain recombines TRBV7-3 with TRBJ2-2; 14 bases map to TRBD2. In germline, CDR1 is SGHTA, CDR2 FQGTGA. Losses at the gene ends were 4 bases for V and 3 bases for J; bases not matched to a gene: 10. There are 19 residues in the CDR3. The DNA of the CDR3 is TGTGCCAGCAGCTCCTCCGGGACTAGCGGGAGTCGGTACACCGGGGAGCTGTTTTTT. Translation: CASSSSGTSGSRYTGELFF.

This clonotype was counted at least ten times. This chain connects TRBV5-3 to TRBJ1-1; no firm D call. TRBV5-3 qualifies as an ORF whose function is uncertain. Trimming removed 8 bases at V and 1 base at J, with 12 bases between. The CDR3 is made up of 13 amino acids. The CDR3 reads CASSHGPNTEAFF. CDR3 nucleotide sequence: TGTGCCAGCAGTCACGGGCCGAACACTGAAGCTTTCTTT.

This clonotype showed up many times. The chain recombines TRBV7-9 with TRBJ1-2, with D tentatively TRBD1 (5 bases). This CDR3 contains 14 residues. V dropped 5 bases and J dropped 7 bases, with 17 bases sitting between them. Germline V CDR1 and CDR2: SEHNR, FQNEAQ (reference sequence). In nucleotides, the CDR3 is TGTGCCAGCAGCGTCTACCCTCAGGGTTCTGGCTACACCTTC. This translates into CASSVYPQGSGYTF.

On this clonotype: An end of the junction does not agree with germline; a read error may underlie this. The V and J genes are TRBV5-1 and TRBJ2-7; 7 bases line up with TRBD1. The CDR3 contains 13 residues. From germline, CDR1 is SGHRS and CDR2 YFSETQ. The CDR3 DNA reads TGCGCCAGCAGCTGGACAGGCTCCCACGAGCAGTACTTC. Translation gives CASSWTGSHEQYF.

This rearrangement joins TRBV19 to TRBJ2-7; the D call may be TRBD1 or TRBD2 (5 bases each). The CDR3 loop spans 12 amino acids. Germline assignment: CDR1 LNHDA and CDR2 SQIVND (reference sequence). V was trimmed by 10 bases and J by 5 bases, leaving 15 bases between them. DNA for the CDR3: TGTGCCACAAAACCGGGACCCCACGAGCAGTACTTC. Its protein product is CATKPGPHEQYF.

This clonotype has more than one count but fewer than ten. The chain employs TRBV18 and TRBJ2-3; 8 bases are a match to TRBD1. This CDR3 spans 16 amino acids. In germline, CDR1 is KGHSH, CDR2 LQKENI. The ends lost 0 bases at V and 2 bases at J; junction bases unmatched: 4. CDR3 nucleotide sequence: TGTGCCAGCTCACCACCGTTCAGGGGGCCCACAGATACGCAGTATTTT. Its protein product is CASSPPFRGPTDTQYF. Full variable domain (outside the CDR3, taken from reference TRBV18 and TRBJ2-3): NAGVMQNPRHLVRRRGQEARLRCSPMKGHSHVYWYRQLPEEGLKFMVYLQKENIIDESGMPKERFSAEFPKEGPSILRIQQVVRGDSAAYFCASSPPFRGPTDTQYFGPGTRLTVL.

Comments on this clonotype: A much larger clone is a single base away; this may be a read error. The chain employs TRBV4-3 and TRBJ2-3; D gene ambiguous. Germline V gene lookup returns CDR1 LGHNA and CDR2 YSLEER. Trimming left V 0 bases short and J 9 bases short, with 10 bases between. This CDR3 region has 13 residues. The CDR3 is CASSQESVETQYF. The CDR3 DNA follows: TGCGCCAGCAGCCAAGAATCTGTAGAAACGCAGTATTTT.

The table lists this clonotype with a few counts. The rearrangement joins TRBV19 to TRBJ1-5; D is unresolved. Germline V gene sequence: CDR1 LNHDA, CDR2 SQIVND (reference sequence). The CDR3 spans 13 residues. V was cut by 6 bases and J by 4 bases, with 10 bases left in between. DNA of the CDR3: TGTGCCAGTAGCGATTCGTGGAATCAGCCCCAGCATTTT. Protein: CASSDSWNQPQHF.

This clonotype was seen at least ten times. V gene TRBV7-9 combines with J gene TRBJ2-7; TRBD1 matches 8 bases. The length of the CDR3 is 12 residues. V gave up 5 bases and J gave up 5 bases; unmatched junction bases: 2. Germline CDR1 and CDR2: SEHNR and FQNEAQ (reference sequence). The CDR3 region is CASSLGQDEQYF. DNA for the CDR3: TGTGCCAGCAGCCTGGGACAGGACGAGCAGTACTTC.

Ten or more counts support this clonotype. V usage is TRBV2 and J usage is TRBJ2-7; D call uncertain. The V gene's germline CDR1 is SNHLY and CDR2 FYNNEI. This CDR3 comprises 15 residues. V was cut by 1 base and J by 0 bases, with 10 bases left in between. The CDR3 DNA follows: TGTGCCAGCAGTGAAGAGGAAGGAAACTCCTACGAGCAGTACTTC. It is translated as CASSEEEGNSYEQYF.

Only a few counts were recorded for this clonotype. CDR3 nucleotides: TGCGCCAGCAGCTCTGGGGAGGGGGCGGGTAGCAATCAGCCCCAGCATTTT. It is translated as CASSSGEGAGSNQPQHF. The rearrangement joins TRBV5-1 to TRBJ1-5, with TRBD1 matching 7 bases. The germline V gene encodes CDR1 SGHRS and CDR2 YFSETQ. The V segment lost 3 bases and the J segment 0 bases; nucleotides outside the gene matches: 9. The CDR3 length is 17 residues.

Turning to this clonotype: This could be a read error, since a much larger clone is one nucleotide away. The chain couples TRBV6-2 or TRBV6-3 to TRBJ1-2, with a tentative D call TRBD1 (5 bases). CDR1 is MNHEY and CDR2 is SVGEGT in the germline V gene. V lost 8 bases and J lost 7, with 17 bases in between. This CDR3 has 13 amino acids. The CDR3 nucleotides read TGTGCCAGCGGTGAAGGACATGAGCTTGGCTACACCTTC. Protein: CASGEGHELGYTF.

The J gene is TRBJ1-2, the V gene TRBV6-5, with D possibly being TRBD1 (5 bases). This CDR3 comprises 12 residues. The V end was cut by 2 bases, the J end by 13 bases, with 14 bases between. Germline loops: CDR1 MNHEY, CDR2 SVGAGI. For the CDR3, the DNA is TGTGCCAGCAGTTACGGGGGGGAACGCTCCACCTTC. Translating gives CASSYGGERSTF.

The chain recombines TRBV29-1 with TRBJ2-7; 12 nucleotides line up with TRBD2. Germline CDR1 and CDR2: SQVTM and ANQGSEA. CDR3 size: 15 residues. The V segment lost 1 base and the J segment 3 bases; nucleotides outside the gene matches: 4. Here the CDR3 reads CSVEGLAGADYEQYF. The CDR3 DNA is TGCAGCGTTGAAGGACTAGCGGGAGCTGACTACGAGCAGTACTTC.

With respect to this clonotype: A much larger clone lies one base from this, so it may be a read error. Because it lacks the conserved phenylalanine or tryptophan at the end, this CDR3 is likely a read error. Here the CDR3 reads CSARDTTSYEQYL. The CDR3 DNA reads as TGCAGTGCTAGGGACACAACTTCCTACGAGCAGTACCTC. The chain has TRBV20-1 and TRBJ2-7; a weak D match, TRBD1 (5 bases). Germline V gene data show CDR1 as DFQATT and CDR2 as SNEGSKA (reference sequence). This CDR3 contains 13 residues. Trimming shortened V by 3 bases and J by 1 base, and 10 bases separated the two germline ends.

In the case of this clonotype: Given a much more abundant clone one base away, this may be a read error. The gene calls are TRBV20-1 and TRBJ2-3; 12 bases are shared with TRBD2. V was pared by 0 bases and J by 3 bases, with 7 bases of the junction left unmatched. The CDR3 is made up of 17 amino acids. Per germline, CDR1 DFQATT and CDR2 SNEGSKA (reference sequence). DNA of the CDR3: TGCAGTGCTAGAGATCCCCTTACTAGCGGGAGGACAGATACGCAGTATTTT. The encoded protein is CSARDPLTSGRTDTQYF.